A single sample gave rise to the 19 T cell receptor beta chains below, sequenced in a study of beta chain features in type 1 diabetes. Overall study results and limits: The study found moderately but significantly shorter TCRB CDR3s in all four CD4+ subsets of Type 1 diabetes patients.

Expressed TCRB transcripts got sequenced, as all isolated RNA was reverse transcribed. The assay was immunoSEQ multiplex PCR, and TCRdb's table has in-frame clones only and misses some. This sample has nearly 350,000 clones, with roughly a tenth found just once. The antigens for these receptors are not known. Specimen: central memory CD4+ T cells from blood. Every receptor here comes from a man aged 25-40 years with type 1 diabetes.

The V and J genes are TRBV7-2 and TRBJ1-4, with D hard to call. The CDR3 length is 14 residues. Germline V CDR1 and CDR2: SGHTA, FQGNSA. V lost 8 bases and J lost 4, with 14 bases in between. CDR3 nucleotides: TGTGCCAGCGGAGGAGGGCCCATTAATGAAAAACTGTTTTTT. Amino acid sequence: CASGGGPINEKLFF.

This clone occurred a few times. The rearrangement uses TRBV27 and TRBJ2-5; D possibly uses TRBD1 or TRBD2 (5 bases each). Trimming removed 3 bases at V and 5 bases at J, with 10 bases between. This CDR3 has 13 residues. The germline gives CDR1 MNHEY, CDR2 SMNVEV (reference sequence). The CDR3 nucleotides read TGTGCCAGCAGTTTTCGCGAGGGGGAGACCCAGTACTTC. It yields the protein CASSFREGETQYF.

This clone has more than one count but fewer than ten. This rearrangement joins TRBV5-1 to TRBJ1-6; a possible D gene is TRBD1 (5 bases). Trimming stripped 5 bases from V and 7 bases from J, with 19 bases between. In germline, CDR1 is SGHRS, CDR2 YFSETQ. The CDR3 consists of 16 residues. The CDR3 sequence is CASRRSGTSTNSPLHF. In DNA, the CDR3 is TGCGCCAGCAGGAGAAGTGGGACCTCCACCAATTCACCCCTCCACTTT. The whole variable domain, remainder taken from reference TRBV5-1 and TRBJ1-6, is KAGVTQTPRYLIKTRGQQVTLSCSPISGHRSVSWYQQTPGQGLQFLFEYFSETQRNKGNFPGRFSGRQFSNSRSEMNVSTLELGDSALYLCASRRSGTSTNSPLHFGNGTRLTVT.

This clone was detected only a few times. The chain employs TRBV4-3 and TRBJ2-3; D unclear. The CDR3 is 16 residues long. Germline CDR1 is LGHNA and CDR2 is YSLEER. With 2 bases removed from V and 2 bases from J, the gap between germline ends came to 14 bases. CDR3 sequence reads: CASSQFGLSYTDTQYF. CDR3 DNA: TGCGCCAGCAGCCAATTTGGGTTAAGCTACACAGATACGCAGTATTTT.

This clone occurred a few times. This rearrangement joins TRBV27 to TRBJ2-3; D might be TRBD2 (6 bases). The CDR3 spans 13 residues. The germline V and J ends were trimmed by 8 bases and 5 bases, with 14 bases remaining between them. Germline V gene data show CDR1 as MNHEY and CDR2 as SMNVEV (reference sequence). The CDR3 sequence: CASARGRRDTQYF. As DNA, the CDR3 is TGTGCCAGCGCGCGGGGTCGCAGAGATACGCAGTATTTT.

This chain links TRBV7-2 with TRBJ2-5, with a tentative D call TRBD2 (6 bases). The CDR3 loop spans 14 amino acids. Germline CDR1 and CDR2: SGHTA and FQGNSA. Trimming cost V 4 bases and J 7 bases, with 16 bases left between them. The CDR3 is CASSYFGGYGTQYF. CDR3 nucleotides: TGTGCCAGCAGCTATTTCGGGGGATATGGGACCCAGTACTTC. The variable domain in full, with the rest retrieved from reference TRBV7-2 and TRBJ2-5, is GAGVSQSPSNKVTEKGKDVELRCDPISGHTALYWYRQSLGQGLEFLIYFQGNSAPDKSGLPSDRFSAERTGGSVSTLTIQRTQQEDSAVYLCASSYFGGYGTQYFGPGTRLLVL.

The J gene is TRBJ1-2, the V gene TRBV30; D unresolved. The length of the CDR3 is 13 residues. Germline CDR1 is GTSNPN and CDR2 is SVGIG (reference sequence). The V end lost 0 bases, the J end lost 1 base, and 6 bases lay between the germline ends. The DNA of the CDR3 is TGTGCCTGGAGTGTACGGGATAACTATGGCTACACCTTC. As protein: CAWSVRDNYGYTF.

The chain employs TRBV7-2 and TRBJ2-5; 12 positions agree with TRBD1. The CDR3 runs 15 residues. Germline CDR1 SGHTA, CDR2 FQGNSA. With V trimmed by 5 bases and J by 5 bases, 6 bases remained unmatched. The CDR3: CASSPRDRGRETQYF. The CDR3 DNA sequence: TGTGCCAGCAGCCCAAGGGACAGGGGGCGGGAGACCCAGTACTTC.

This clone was recorded a few times. The CDR3 sequence is CASSRRRQGAQETQYF. The CDR3 region has the DNA TGTGCCAGCTCTAGAAGGAGACAGGGGGCTCAAGAGACCCAGTACTTC. This chain links TRBV2 with TRBJ2-5; 10 bases line up with TRBD1. This CDR3 comprises 16 residues. Germline V gives CDR1 SNHLY, CDR2 FYNNEI. After removal of 8 bases from V and 2 bases from J, the junction contained 11 bases not matched to a gene. The full variable domain, in which reference TRBV2 and TRBJ2-5 provide the parts outside the CDR3, is EPEVTQTPSHQVTQMGQEVILRCVPISNHLYFYWYRQILGQKVEFLVSFYNNEISEKSEIFDDQFSVERPDGSNFTLKIRSTKLEDSAMYFCASSRRRQGAQETQYFGPGTRLLVL.

In its sample, this clone was seen a few times. The V and J genes are TRBV5-1 and TRBJ2-1, with 8 bases fitting TRBD2. Germline V gene sequence: CDR1 SGHRS, CDR2 YFSETQ. CDR3 length: 14 amino acids. J was trimmed by 5 bases and V by 3 bases; bases with no gene match: 4. CDR3 DNA: TGCGCCAGCAGCTCGGGAGGGACCAACAATGAGCAGTTCTTC. It specifies CASSSGGTNNEQFF. Full variable domain (remainder filled in from reference TRBV5-1 and TRBJ2-1): KAGVTQTPRYLIKTRGQQVTLSCSPISGHRSVSWYQQTPGQGLQFLFEYFSETQRNKGNFPGRFSGRQFSNSRSEMNVSTLELGDSALYLCASSSGGTNNEQFFGPGTRLTVL.

This clone was counted only a few times. The J gene is TRBJ1-5, the V gene TRBV10-3; TRBD1 matches at 8 bases. This CDR3 spans 15 amino acids. CDR1 is ENHRY and CDR2 is SYGVKD in the germline V gene. The trim removed 6 bases at V and 0 bases at J, leaving 4 bases unmatched. The CDR3, as DNA: TGTGCCATCAGGCAGGGGGCCGATAGCAATCAGCCCCAGCATTTT. Its translation: CAIRQGADSNQPQHF.

This clone came up a few times. This chain connects TRBV5-6 to TRBJ1-2; D ambiguous. V dropped 2 bases and J dropped 7 bases, with 6 bases sitting between them. Per germline, CDR1 SGHDT and CDR2 YYEEEE. This CDR3 spans 11 amino acids. In nucleotides, the CDR3 is TGTGCCAGCAGCTTCGCAGGTGGCTACACCTTC. Encoded protein: CASSFAGGYTF.

The gene calls are TRBV7-2 and TRBJ1-5; the match to TRBD1 covers 10 bases. Germline-derived CDR1 and CDR2 are SGHTA and FQGNSA. The CDR3 length is 15 residues. V was clipped by 5 bases and J by 5 bases; unmatched bases: 6. CDR3 DNA sequence: TGTGCCAGCAGCCGGACAGGGGGTAACTATCAGCCCCAGCATTTT. It specifies CASSRTGGNYQPQHF.

The chain employs TRBV25-1 and TRBJ2-1; weak D call: TRBD1 (5 bases). CDR1 is MGHDK, CDR2 SYGVNS, per germline. Deletions cut 1 base from V and 4 bases from J, with 8 bases between. The CDR3 covers 14 residues. CDR3 loop: CASSESRGYNEQFF. CDR3 sequence (DNA): TGTGCCAGCAGTGAATCAAGGGGATACAATGAGCAGTTCTTC.

The chain employs TRBV7-4 and TRBJ2-4; TRBD1 matches at 7 bases. The V gene's germline CDR1 is SGHVT and CDR2 SQSDAQ. J gave up 0 bases and V 5 bases, and 10 bases lay outside the gene matches. CDR3 length: 17 residues. The DNA for the CDR3 is TGTGCCAGCAGCCCCCGGGACAGCGAAATAGCCAAAAACATTCAGTACTTC. The encoded protein is CASSPRDSEIAKNIQYF. The full variable domain, completed using reference TRBV7-4 and TRBJ2-4, is GAGVSQSPRYKVAKRGRDVALRCDSISGHVTLYWYRQTLGQGSEVLTYSQSDAQRDKSGRPSGRFSAERPERSVSTLKIQRTEQGDSAVYLCASSPRDSEIAKNIQYFGAGTRLSVL.

This clone was counted a few times. At the DNA level, this CDR3 is encoded by other sequences in the same sample as well. The CDR3 DNA is TGTGCCATCAGTGAGTCTATAGCGGGGAGCACAGATACGCAGTATTTT. It yields the protein CAISESIAGSTDTQYF. The chain links TRBV10-3 to TRBJ2-3; 8 positions agree with TRBD2. The length of the CDR3 is 16 residues. After removal of 0 bases from V and 0 bases from J, the junction contained 2 bases not matched to a gene. Germline loops: CDR1 ENHRY, CDR2 SYGVKD.

The sample holds a few counts of this clone. The genes are TRBV4-3 and TRBJ2-7; maybe TRBD2 (6 bases). The CDR3 length is 15 residues. The ends were cut back, 3 bases at V and 4 bases at J, with 16 bases in the middle. CDR1 and CDR2 from the germline V gene are LGHNA and YSLEER. The CDR3 coding sequence is TGCGCCAGCAGCCAGTCAGACCGGGCGGGATACGAGCAGTACTTC. Its translation: CASSQSDRAGYEQYF.

This clone was found a few times. V is TRBV5-6 and J is TRBJ1-4; 7 nucleotides match TRBD1. CDR3 length: 15 residues. The germline gives CDR1 SGHDT, CDR2 YYEEEE. After removal of 2 bases from V and 3 bases from J, the junction contained 4 bases not matched to a gene. This chain's CDR3 is CASSFTGTANEKLFF. CDR3 DNA: TGTGCCAGCAGCTTTACCGGGACAGCTAATGAAAAACTGTTTTTT.

This chain joins TRBV7-2 and TRBJ2-5; TRBD1 matches 7 bases. Trimming at V came to 4 bases and at J to 2 bases, leaving 7 bases not matched to a gene. CDR3 length: 15 amino acids. Germline CDR1 reads SGHTA; CDR2 reads FQGNSA. The CDR3 nucleotides are TGTGCCAGCAGCTGGGCCGGACAGGAGCAAGAGACCCAGTACTTC. It yields the protein CASSWAGQEQETQYF.